A single sample is the source of the 13 T cell receptor beta chains below, sequenced in a study of T cells in Graves' hyperthyroidism and ophthalmopathy. TCR beta CDR3 sequences were amplified from RNA transcripts. An initial round of RT-PCR targeting the TCR CDR3 relied on the HTBI primer set. TCRdb re-called the multiplex PCR reads through MiXCR, storing one row per CDR3 protein. The profile shows fewer than 450,000 distinct CDR3 sequences, roughly 15% of them singletons. What was sequenced was blood. All receptors derive from a woman aged 30 to 39 with Graves' hyperthyroidism that later progressed to Graves' ophthalmopathy.

This clonotype was detected only a few times. The rearrangement joins TRBV7-9 to TRBJ1-2, with D possibly being TRBD1 (6 bases). With 2 bases removed from V and 3 bases from J, the gap between germline ends came to 13 bases. Germline values: CDR1 SEHNR, CDR2 FQNEAQ (reference sequence). The CDR3 is made up of 15 amino acids. CDR3 DNA: TGTGCCAGCAGCTTACACAGGGTTCTCGACTATGGCTACACCTTC. It specifies CASSLHRVLDYGYTF.

This clonotype was picked up many times. The chain recombines TRBV19 with TRBJ2-1, with 8 bases aligning to TRBD2. The ends lost 2 bases at V and 0 bases at J; junction bases unmatched: 6. Looked up from germline, CDR1 is LNHDA and CDR2 is SQIVND (reference sequence). The CDR3 has 17 residues. CDR3 loop: CASSIRGGRFSYNEQFF. Here the CDR3 DNA reads TGTGCCAGTAGTATACGCGGCGGGAGGTTCTCCTACAATGAGCAGTTCTTC. Complete variable domain (other parts from reference TRBV19 and TRBJ2-1): DGGITQSPKYLFRKEGQNVTLSCEQNLNHDAMYWYRQDPGQGLRLIYYSQIVNDFQKGDIAEGYSVSREKKESFPLTVTSAQKNPTAFYLCASSIRGGRFSYNEQFFGPGTRLTVL.

This rearrangement joins TRBV24-1 to TRBJ2-7; D call uncertain. The germline gives CDR1 KGHDR, CDR2 SFDVKD. The CDR3 has 14 amino acids. Trimming removed 0 bases at V and 1 base at J, with 6 bases between. This chain's CDR3 is CATSDLAPSYEQYF. The DNA of the CDR3 is TGTGCCACCAGTGATTTGGCACCTTCCTACGAGCAGTACTTC.

This clonotype was recorded many times. The chain couples TRBV6-1 to TRBJ2-3; D is uncertain. Germline CDR1 and CDR2: MNHNS and SASEGT. V lost 5 bases and J lost 0, with 24 bases in between. The CDR3 runs 19 residues. The CDR3 DNA reads TGTGCCAGCAGTAGAGGCCCAGGAGTCCACGAACATAGCACAGATACGCAGTATTTT. Translated: CASSRGPGVHEHSTDTQYF.

This clonotype was counted many times. The rearrangement uses TRBV6-2 or TRBV6-3 and TRBJ2-1, with 13 bases that match TRBD2. The trim removed 0 bases at V and 7 bases at J, leaving 0 bases unmatched. Germline CDR1 MNHEY, CDR2 SVGEGT. The CDR3 has 15 residues. DNA for the CDR3: TGTGCCAGCAGTTACTCGACTAGCGGGAGGAATGAGCAGTTCTTC. Amino acid sequence: CASSYSTSGRNEQFF.

The chain recombines TRBV14 with TRBJ1-1; D remains ambiguous. The CDR3 loop spans 12 amino acids. The V gene lost 4 bases and the J gene lost 7 bases, with 10 bases spanning the gap. The germline gives CDR1 SGHDN, CDR2 FVKESK. The CDR3 nucleotides read TGTGCCAGCAGCCCAGATGGGGATGAAGCTTTCTTT. This encodes CASSPDGDEAFF.

This clonotype was observed a few times. One base away lies a much larger clone, so this may be a sequencing read error. The chain carries TRBV28 and TRBJ1-5; no firm D call. Per germline, CDR1 MDHEN and CDR2 SYDVKM. CDR3 size: 16 residues. CDR3 in amino acids: CAGSEVSKSQYQPQHF. CDR3 nucleotides: TGTGCCGGCAGTGAGGTGAGCAAAAGTCAATATCAGCCCCAGCATTTT.

This clonotype was counted many times. The CDR3 spells CASSELDRVQPQHF. Written as DNA, the CDR3 is TGTGCCAGCAGTGAATTGGACAGGGTTCAGCCCCAGCATTTT. This rearrangement joins TRBV2 to TRBJ1-5; TRBD1 agrees at 8 bases. V shed 2 bases and J 6 bases; nucleotides not matched to a gene: 3. The CDR3 length is 14 residues. Looked up from germline, CDR1 is SNHLY and CDR2 is FYNNEI.

This clonotype was recorded at least ten times. The chain couples TRBV27 to TRBJ2-3; the D gene is possibly TRBD2 (5 bases). The CDR3 contains 14 residues. Germline CDR1 and CDR2: MNHEY and SMNVEV (reference sequence). With 6 bases removed from V and 6 bases from J, the gap between germline ends came to 16 bases. CDR3 sequence (DNA): TGTGCCAGCAGCCTGGGAGTCCCCCTGGATACGCAGTATTTT. This encodes CASSLGVPLDTQYF.

This clonotype was seen many times. The rearrangement uses TRBV24-1 and TRBJ2-5; TRBD2 agrees at 15 bases. The CDR3 covers 16 residues. V lost 9 bases, J lost 4 bases, and 8 bases stayed unmatched. Germline V lookup: CDR1 KGHDR, CDR2 SFDVKD. The CDR3 reads CATSPGTSGRRETQYF. The CDR3 nucleotides are TGTGCCACCTCGCCGGGGACTAGCGGGAGGAGAGAGACCCAGTACTTC.

This clonotype was seen ten or more times. The J gene is TRBJ2-7, the V gene TRBV27; 8 bases map to TRBD1. Looked up from germline, CDR1 is MNHEY and CDR2 is SMNVEV (reference sequence). Trimming cost V 4 bases and J 7 bases; bases outside gene matches: 12. This CDR3 is built from 15 residues. In nucleotides, the CDR3 is TGTGCCAGCAGTTCCCTTCGGACAGGGCCGTGGGAGCAGTACTTC. Its translation: CASSSLRTGPWEQYF.

The table lists this clonotype with a few counts. This sequence joins TRBV20-1 and TRBJ2-7, with 8 bases fitting TRBD1. Germline V gene sequence: CDR1 DFQATT, CDR2 SNEGSKA (reference sequence). The CDR3 sequence is 16 residues long. Unmatched junction bases numbered 14, after V lost 2 bases and J lost 5 bases. The CDR3 is CSARPNLNRQGHEQYF. DNA of the CDR3: TGCAGTGCTAGACCTAATTTAAATCGACAGGGGCACGAGCAGTACTTC.

This clonotype appeared many times. The chain carries TRBV5-6 and TRBJ2-1, with TRBD2 matching 8 bases. This CDR3 is 18 amino acids long. The trim removed 1 base at V and 0 bases at J, leaving 9 bases unmatched. CDR1 SGHDT and CDR2 YYEEEE come from the germline V gene. The CDR3 DNA reads as TGTGCCAGCAGCTTGCCGAGCGGGGGTAAAAACTCCTACAATGAGCAGTTCTTC. Protein sequence: CASSLPSGGKNSYNEQFF.